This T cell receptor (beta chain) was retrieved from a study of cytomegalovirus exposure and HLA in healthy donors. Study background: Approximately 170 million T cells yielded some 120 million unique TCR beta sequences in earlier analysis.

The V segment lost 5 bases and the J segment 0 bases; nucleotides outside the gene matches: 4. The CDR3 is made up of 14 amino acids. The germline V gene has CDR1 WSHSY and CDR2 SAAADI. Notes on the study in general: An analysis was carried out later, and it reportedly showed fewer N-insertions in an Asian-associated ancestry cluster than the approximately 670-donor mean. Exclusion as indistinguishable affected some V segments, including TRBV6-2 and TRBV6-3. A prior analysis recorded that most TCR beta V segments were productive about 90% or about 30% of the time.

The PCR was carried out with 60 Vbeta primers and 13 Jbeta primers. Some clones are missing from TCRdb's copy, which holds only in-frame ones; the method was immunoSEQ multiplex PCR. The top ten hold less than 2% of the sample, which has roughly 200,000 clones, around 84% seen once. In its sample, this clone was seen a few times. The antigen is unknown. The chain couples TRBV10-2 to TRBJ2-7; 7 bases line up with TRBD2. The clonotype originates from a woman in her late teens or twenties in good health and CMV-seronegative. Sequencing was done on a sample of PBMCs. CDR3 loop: CASSHGGSSYEQYF. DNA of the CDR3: TGCGCCAGCAGTCACGGGGGGAGCTCCTACGAGCAGTACTTC.